This is a list of T cell receptor beta chains from one sample in a study of blood T cell repertoires in COVID-19. TCRdb keeps only in-frame clones here, not all; method: immunoSEQ multiplex PCR. The sample has tens of thousands of clones; roughly 80% are singletons. Sequencing was carried out using peripheral blood. These receptors all stem from a human donor in a cohort sampled during active COVID-19. CDR3s include the opening cysteine and the closing phenylalanine or tryptophan. A D gene is named only where the DNA matches it firmly. Clone size is shown for a subset of rows, as once, few, many or a class of expanded clone.

d_call,clone_size,cdr3_length,j_call,v_call,cdr3_aa,cdr3_nt
TRBD2,-,14,TRBJ2-3,TRBV11-2,CASSSGGPTDTQYF,TGTGCCAGCAGCTCGGGAGGGCCGACAGATACGCAGTATTTT
TRBD1,-,15,TRBJ2-5,TRBV6-5,CASKPAGGVGSTQYF,TGTGCCAGCAAACCGGCAGGGGGTGTCGGGTCGACCCAGTACTTC
TRBD1,few,15,TRBJ2-7,TRBV27,CASRGQGRGTREQYF,TGTGCCAGCAGAGGACAGGGAAGGGGTACTAGGGAGCAGTACTTC
TRBD1,-,15,TRBJ1-6,TRBV6-6,CASSYGDRGNSPLHF,TGTGCCAGCAGTTACGGCGACAGGGGGAATTCACCCCTCCACTTT
TRBD1,-,14,TRBJ2-7,TRBV9,CASSVGQGPYEQYF,TGTGCCAGCAGCGTAGGACAGGGTCCCTACGAGCAGTACTTC
TRBD2,-,16,TRBJ2-5,TRBV2,CASTLGTSGEGETQYF,TGTGCCAGCACTCTCGGGACTAGCGGGGAGGGGGAGACCCAGTACTTC
-,few,15,TRBJ1-1,TRBV5-1,CASSSEGFGYTEAFF,TGCGCCAGCAGCTCGGAGGGGTTTGGATACACTGAAGCTTTCTTT
TRBD1,-,14,TRBJ1-6,TRBV28,CASSWGQGASPLHF,TGTGCCAGCAGTTGGGGACAGGGGGCTTCACCCCTCCACTTT
TRBD1,-,15,TRBJ2-7,TRBV3-1/TRBV3-2,CASSLPGQGDGEQYF,TGTGCCAGCAGCCTTCCGGGACAGGGGGACGGCGAGCAGTACTTC
-,-,13,TRBJ1-2,TRBV4-1,CASSPRQDYGYTF,TGCGCCAGCAGCCCACGACAGGACTATGGCTACACCTTC
-,-,14,TRBJ1-4,TRBV7-9,CASSLAGALEKLFF,TGTGCCAGCAGCTTAGCAGGGGCGCTTGAAAAACTGTTTTTT
-,-,13,TRBJ2-3,TRBV5-1,CASCRGIGDTQYF,TGCGCCAGCTGTAGGGGCATCGGAGATACGCAGTATTTT
TRBD2,-,16,TRBJ2-3,TRBV7-2,CASSLGLARKTDTQYF,TGTGCCAGCAGCTTAGGACTAGCGCGTAAAACAGATACGCAGTATTTT
-,-,15,TRBJ1-5,TRBV6-2/TRBV6-3,CASSTGAYSNQPQHF,TGTGCCAGCAGTACAGGAGCGTATAGCAATCAGCCCCAGCATTTT
TRBD2,-,17,TRBJ2-3,TRBV4-2,CASSQGLGTSGTDTQYF,TGTGCCAGCAGCCAAGGACTCGGGACTAGCGGCACAGATACGCAGTATTTT
-,-,16,TRBJ2-1,TRBV5-1,CASSLATSPITNEQFF,TGCGCCAGCAGCTTAGCCACTAGTCCCATCACCAATGAGCAGTTCTTC
TRBD2,-,18,TRBJ2-5,TRBV9,CASSVDSSGRARGETQYF,TGTGCCAGCAGCGTAGATTCTAGCGGGAGGGCCAGGGGGGAGACCCAGTACTTC
TRBD1,-,15,TRBJ1-2,TRBV27,CASSLSGTGDSGYTF,TGTGCCAGCAGTTTATCGGGGACAGGAGACAGCGGCTACACCTTC
-,-,15,TRBJ1-6,TRBV5-6,CASSFYFGGNSPLHF,TGTGCCAGCAGCTTTTATTTCGGAGGGAATTCACCCCTCCACTTT
-,-,15,TRBJ1-1,TRBV18,CASSPPQGSNTEAFF,TGTGCCAGCTCACCACCGCAGGGTTCCAACACTGAAGCTTTCTTT
-,-,13,TRBJ2-7,TRBV28,CASSFIQGYEQYF,TGTGCCAGCAGTTTCATACAGGGCTACGAGCAGTACTTC
TRBD2,-,17,TRBJ2-3,TRBV7-9,CASTYPVGLAGADTQYF,TGTGCCAGCACCTACCCGGTGGGACTAGCGGGAGCAGATACGCAGTATTTT
-,-,15,TRBJ2-2,TRBV19,CASSSAGAVTGELFF,TGTGCCAGTAGTAGTGCTGGGGCGGTGACCGGGGAGCTGTTTTTT
-,-,12,TRBJ2-7,TRBV19,CASSRHGGEQYF,TGTGCCAGTAGTAGGCACGGCGGGGAGCAGTACTTC
TRBD1,-,18,TRBJ2-2,TRBV19,CASSIPTPGQGETGELFF,TGTGCCAGTAGTATCCCCACCCCGGGACAGGGGGAGACCGGGGAGCTGTTTTTT
-,-,13,TRBJ2-3,TRBV11-2,CASTRQSTDTQYF,TGTGCCAGCACCCGACAGTCCACAGATACGCAGTATTTT
-,-,15,TRBJ2-3,TRBV14,CASSQVTGGTDTQYF,TGTGCCAGCAGCCAAGTAACGGGAGGCACAGATACGCAGTATTTT
-,-,18,TRBJ2-2,TRBV7-8,CASSLALSSATNTGELFF,TGTGCCAGCAGCTTAGCGCTATCGAGCGCAACGAACACCGGGGAGCTGTTTTTT
TRBD2,once,15,TRBJ2-7,TRBV7-6,CASSLDRGLAYEQYF,TGTGCCAGCAGCTTAGATCGGGGACTAGCCTACGAGCAGTACTTC
-,few,13,TRBJ1-1,TRBV19,CASSINRNTEAFF,TGTGCCAGTAGTATAAACAGGAACACTGAAGCTTTCTTT
TRBD2,-,21,TRBJ2-6,TRBV7-8,CASSPYVAGGSYDSGANVLTF,TGTGCCAGCAGCCCCTATGTAGCGGGAGGTTCCTATGACTCTGGGGCCAACGTCCTGACTTTC
TRBD1,few,16,TRBJ2-1,TRBV3-1/TRBV3-2,CASSQGGQGGYNEQFF,TGTGCCAGCAGCCAAGGGGGACAGGGGGGATACAATGAGCAGTTCTTC
TRBD1,-,15,TRBJ2-4,TRBV6-6,CASSYTQGTENIQYF,TGTGCCAGCAGTTATACTCAGGGGACAGAAAACATTCAGTACTTC
TRBD1,-,14,TRBJ1-2,TRBV2,CASELSQGRYGYTF,TGTGCCAGCGAGTTGTCACAGGGGCGGTATGGCTACACCTTC
TRBD1,few,13,TRBJ1-1,TRBV2,CASSEDRGTEAFF,TGTGCCAGCAGTGAAGACAGGGGTACTGAAGCTTTCTTT
TRBD1,-,13,TRBJ1-1,TRBV10-1,CASSRDRVTEAFF,TGCGCCAGCAGCCGGGACAGGGTCACTGAAGCTTTCTTT
-,-,13,TRBJ1-2,TRBV6-2/TRBV6-3,CASSYSGHLGYTF,TGTGCCAGCAGTTACTCGGGACACCTCGGCTACACCTTC
-,-,15,TRBJ1-3,TRBV5-1,CASSLASYSGNTIYF,TGCGCCAGCAGCTTGGCCTCTTACTCTGGAAACACCATATATTTT
-,few,12,TRBJ1-6,TRBV28,CASKESGSPLHF,TGTGCCAGCAAGGAGTCGGGTTCACCCCTCCACTTT
-,-,12,TRBJ2-7,TRBV28,CASSPGGYEQYF,TGTGCCAGCAGCCCCGGTGGCTACGAGCAGTACTTC
-,-,16,TRBJ1-2,TRBV30,CACPRVWEAANYGYTF,TGTGCCTGCCCCCGGGTGTGGGAGGCTGCTAACTATGGCTACACCTTC